These 12 T cell receptor beta chains were all obtained from the same sample, sequenced in a study of radiation and T cells in renal cell carcinoma. Regarding time point: baseline pretreatment blood. Treatment here: 15 Gy SBRT to primary tumor, nephrectomy 4 weeks later. The method was immunoSEQ multiplex PCR; TCRdb's version includes in-frame clones alone and lacks a portion of them. The table includes approximately 90,000 clones, 75% to 90% detected once. The sequences come from blood, collected from a patient whose treatment included radiotherapy and nephrectomy. All receptors come from a man aged 50-59 years with renal cell carcinoma.

The chain employs TRBV28 and TRBJ2-5, with D perhaps assigned TRBD1 or TRBD2 (5 bases each). Germline CDR1 reads MDHEN; CDR2 reads SYDVKM. CDR3 length: 13 amino acids. Trimming removed 7 bases from V and 5 bases from J, with 14 bases in between. The CDR3 bases are TGTGCCAGCAAAGCAGGGAGAACGGAGACCCAGTACTTC. Translated, it gives CASKAGRTETQYF.

This chain connects TRBV28 to TRBJ2-2; a weak D match, TRBD1 (6 bases). The CDR3 is made up of 17 amino acids. Trimming cost V 7 bases and J 3 bases, with 21 bases left between them. Germline loops: CDR1 MDHEN, CDR2 SYDVKM. CDR3 DNA sequence: TGTGCCAGCATCCTTGCGGGCAGGGGTAGTTACACCGGGGAGCTGTTTTTT. This encodes CASILAGRGSYTGELFF. The whole variable domain, remainder taken from reference TRBV28 and TRBJ2-2, is DVKVTQSSRYLVKRTGEKVFLECVQDMDHENMFWYRQDPGLGLRLIYFSYDVKMKEKGDIPEGYSVSREKKERFSLILESASTNQTSMYLCASILAGRGSYTGELFFGEGSRLTVL.

The chain employs TRBV6-5 and TRBJ1-6; 11 bases are a match to TRBD1. The CDR3 is made up of 14 amino acids. Germline lookup yields CDR1 MNHEY and CDR2 SVGAGI. The J segment lost 8 bases and the V segment lost 8 bases, leaving 5 bases of the junction unmatched. CDR3 residues: CASARTGGYSPLHF. CDR3 DNA sequence: TGTGCCAGCGCAAGGACAGGGGGCTATTCACCCCTCCACTTT.

This chain uses TRBV7-2 with TRBJ2-2; 7 bases align to TRBD2. This CDR3 has 17 amino acids. Germline lookup yields CDR1 SGHTA and CDR2 FQGNSA. The V gene end was trimmed by 5 bases and the J gene end by 1 base; junction bases not matched to a gene: 10. The CDR3 region is CASSPRSASGNTGELFF. CDR3 bases: TGTGCCAGCAGCCCCCGTTCGGCTAGCGGGAACACCGGGGAGCTGTTTTTT.

The chain carries TRBV6-5 and TRBJ2-5; TRBD2 agrees at 9 bases. Gene TRBJ2-7 matches the end of the DNA better, so the J call may be wrong. This CDR3 has 16 residues. Germline V CDR1 and CDR2: MNHEY, SVGAGI. CDR3 protein: CASSYDSASGANEQYF. The CDR3, as DNA: TGTGCCAGCAGTTACGACTCGGCTAGCGGGGCTAACGAGCAGTACTTC.

This clone came up once. The chain joins TRBV7-8 to TRBJ2-2; D is ambiguous. Between the trimmed V and J ends, which lost 5 bases and 7 bases, there was a span of 17 bases. From germline, CDR1 is SGHVS and CDR2 FQNEAQ. There are 15 residues in the CDR3. CDR3 amino acids: CASSLRVGLGGELFF. CDR3 sequence (DNA): TGTGCCAGCAGCCTAAGGGTTGGGCTAGGCGGGGAGCTGTTTTTT.

The chain is built from TRBV28 and TRBJ2-7, with a possible D match to TRBD2 (5 bases). Trimming stripped 6 bases from V and 2 bases from J, with 17 bases between. Per the germline V gene, CDR1 is MDHEN and CDR2 is SYDVKM. The CDR3 totals 15 residues. The chain's CDR3 is CASRNLGDYPYEQYF. The CDR3 DNA reads TGTGCCAGCAGAAACCTCGGGGATTACCCCTACGAGCAGTACTTC.

This clone occurred a few times. The chain uses TRBV11-1 and TRBJ2-7; D ambiguous. V was pared by 5 bases and J by 2 bases, with 13 bases between. The CDR3 spans 14 residues. Germline V CDR1 and CDR2: SGHAT, FQDESV (reference sequence). CDR3 residues: CASSRRRPPYEQYF. The CDR3 DNA follows: TGTGCCAGCAGCCGCCGTCGGCCCCCCTACGAGCAGTACTTC.

The chain employs TRBV23-1 and TRBJ1-1, with TRBD1 as a possible D gene (6 bases). TRBV23-1 is recorded as an ORF, its role being uncertain. V lost 6 bases, J lost 0 bases, and 11 bases lay in between. The CDR3 sequence is 14 residues long. The CDR3 DNA reads as TGCGCCAGCAGGAACGGACAGATGAACACTGAAGCTTTCTTT. Its protein product is CASRNGQMNTEAFF.

Written as DNA, the CDR3 is TGTGCCAGCAGCTTGAGCCAGGCCTGGAACACTGAAGCTTTCTTT. Translating gives CASSLSQAWNTEAFF. The chain uses TRBV5-5 and TRBJ1-1; no clear D gene. Trimming took off 1 base at V and 1 base at J, with 11 bases between the two ends. The CDR3 length is 15 residues. CDR1 is SGHKS and CDR2 is YYEKEE in the germline V gene (reference sequence).

In its sample, this clone was seen a few times. The rearrangement links TRBV7-8 to TRBJ1-5; 8 nucleotides match TRBD1. Germline CDR1 SGHVS, CDR2 FQNEAQ. This CDR3 has 17 amino acids. Trimming at V came to 0 bases and at J to 4 bases, leaving 8 bases not matched to a gene. CDR3 nucleotide sequence: TGTGCCAGCAGCTTAGCGCCCAGGGGGCCCTTTAATCAGCCCCAGCATTTT. It is translated as CASSLAPRGPFNQPQHF.

This chain connects TRBV5-1 to TRBJ2-5; D is ambiguous. This CDR3 spans 15 amino acids. The germline V and J ends were trimmed by 4 bases and 3 bases, with 16 bases remaining between them. Germline assignment: CDR1 SGHRS and CDR2 YFSETQ. CDR3 protein: CASSVVGTVEETQYF. The CDR3 DNA follows: TGCGCCAGCAGCGTGGTGGGCACAGTAGAAGAGACCCAGTACTTC.